This TCR beta chain comes out of a study of radiotherapy plus CTLA-4 blockade in lung cancer. TCRdb's copy holds only in-frame clones and misses some; the assay was immunoSEQ multiplex PCR. This sample has over 60,000 clones, with roughly 84% found just once. This CDR3 is 15 amino acids long. From germline, CDR1 is KGHSH and CDR2 LQKENI. The V and J ends lost 3 bases and 0 bases, in that order; junction bases with no gene match: 2. This specimen consisted of peripheral blood, obtained from a patient treated with radiotherapy plus ipilimumab. The sequence was collected from a human donor with non-small cell lung cancer that progressed on radiotherapy plus ipilimumab. The chain recombines TRBV18 with TRBJ1-3; 7 nucleotides align to TRBD1. CDR3 amino acids: CASSPGTASGNTIYF. The CDR3 DNA is TGTGCCAGCTCACCCGGGACAGCCTCTGGAAACACCATATATTTT.